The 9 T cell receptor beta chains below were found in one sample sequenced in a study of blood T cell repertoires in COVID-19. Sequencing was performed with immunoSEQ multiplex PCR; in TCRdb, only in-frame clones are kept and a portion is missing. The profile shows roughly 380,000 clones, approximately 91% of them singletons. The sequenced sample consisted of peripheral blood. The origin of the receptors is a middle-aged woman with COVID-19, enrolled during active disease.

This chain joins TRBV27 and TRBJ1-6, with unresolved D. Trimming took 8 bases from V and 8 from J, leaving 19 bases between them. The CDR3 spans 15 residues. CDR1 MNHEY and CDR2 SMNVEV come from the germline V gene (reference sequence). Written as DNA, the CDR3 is TGTGCCAGCCAAGACTCGAAATCAGTTTATTCACCCCTCCACTTT. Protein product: CASQDSKSVYSPLHF.

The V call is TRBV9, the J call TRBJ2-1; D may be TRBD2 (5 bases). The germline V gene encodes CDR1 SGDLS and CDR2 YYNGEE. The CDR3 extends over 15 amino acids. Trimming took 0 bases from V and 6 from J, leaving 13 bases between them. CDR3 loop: CASSVVGYSANEQFF. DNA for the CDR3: TGTGCCAGCAGCGTAGTAGGATATAGCGCCAATGAGCAGTTCTTC.

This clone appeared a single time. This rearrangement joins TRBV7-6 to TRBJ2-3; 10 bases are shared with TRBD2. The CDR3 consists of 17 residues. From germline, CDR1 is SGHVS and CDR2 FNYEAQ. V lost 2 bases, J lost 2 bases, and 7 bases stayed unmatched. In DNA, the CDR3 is TGTGCCAGCAGCTTATTAGCGGGAGGACTTAACACAGATACGCAGTATTTT. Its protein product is CASSLLAGGLNTDTQYF.

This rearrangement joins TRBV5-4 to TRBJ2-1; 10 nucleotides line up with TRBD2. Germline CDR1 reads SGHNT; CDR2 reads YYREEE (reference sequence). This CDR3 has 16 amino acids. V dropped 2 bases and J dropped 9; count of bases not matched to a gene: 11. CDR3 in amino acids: CASSFPPSGRLSEQFF. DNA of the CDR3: TGTGCCAGCAGCTTCCCGCCTAGCGGGAGATTAAGTGAGCAGTTCTTC.

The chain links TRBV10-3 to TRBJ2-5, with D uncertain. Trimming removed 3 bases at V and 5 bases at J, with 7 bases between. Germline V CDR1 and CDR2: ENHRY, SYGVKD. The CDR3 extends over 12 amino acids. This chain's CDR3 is CAISEIAETQYF. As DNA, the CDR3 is TGTGCCATCAGTGAAATCGCGGAGACCCAGTACTTC.

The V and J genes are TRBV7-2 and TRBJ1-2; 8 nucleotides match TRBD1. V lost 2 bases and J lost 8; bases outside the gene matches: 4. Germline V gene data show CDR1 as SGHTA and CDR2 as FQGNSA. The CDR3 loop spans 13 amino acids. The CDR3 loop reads CASSLFRGQGYTF. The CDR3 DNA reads TGTGCCAGCAGCTTATTCAGGGGGCAAGGCTACACCTTC.

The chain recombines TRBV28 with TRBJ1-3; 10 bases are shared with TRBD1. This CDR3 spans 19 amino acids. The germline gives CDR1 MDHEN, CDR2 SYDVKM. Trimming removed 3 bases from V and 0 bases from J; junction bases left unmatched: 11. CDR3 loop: CASSLVPGTGASSGNTIYF. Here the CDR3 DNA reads TGTGCCAGCAGTTTGGTTCCCGGGACAGGGGCAAGCTCTGGAAACACCATATATTTT.

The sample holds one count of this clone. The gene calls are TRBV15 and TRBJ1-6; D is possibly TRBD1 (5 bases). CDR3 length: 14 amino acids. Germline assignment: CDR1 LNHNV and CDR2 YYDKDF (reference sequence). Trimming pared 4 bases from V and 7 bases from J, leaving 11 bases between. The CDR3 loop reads CATSMQGLNSPLHF. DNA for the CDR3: TGTGCCACCAGCATGCAGGGTCTAAATTCACCCCTCCACTTT.

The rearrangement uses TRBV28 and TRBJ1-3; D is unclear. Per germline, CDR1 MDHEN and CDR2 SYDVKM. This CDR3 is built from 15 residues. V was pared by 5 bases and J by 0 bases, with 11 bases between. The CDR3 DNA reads TGTGCCAGCAGTCAAGCCCAGGACTCTGGAAACACCATATATTTT. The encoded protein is CASSQAQDSGNTIYF.